This paragraph reports one T cell receptor (beta chain). Its antigen is still unknown. One base away there is no much larger clone; base qualities are not given. The data stem from a study of CD8 T cells in ankylosing spondylitis (dated by TCRdb to about 2017). General notes on the study: T cell receptor beta repertoires were profiled in healthy donors and ankylosing spondylitis patients so that disease-linked TCR variants could be found. The full study cohort was made up of roughly 25 ankylosing spondylitis patients and about a hundred healthy donors. Samples of peripheral blood were taken, and for ankylosing spondylitis patients, synovial fluid was collected as well. General study outcomes and caveats: In peripheral blood, the disease-linked clones were found at relatively low frequencies and had a CD8+ phenotype. Blood from ankylosing spondylitis patients appeared to be characterized by a TCR beta motif composed of about eight highly homologous amino acid variants. Some of the motif variants had been reported before in the synovial fluid and blood of reactive arthritis patients, a finding that suggests common disease-initiation mechanisms. The disease-linked clones were reported as significantly enriched in matched synovial fluid samples from ankylosing spondylitis patients.

The CDR3 starts with the cysteine, ends with the phenylalanine, and has 15 residues. The DNA shown is the 45-base CDR3, in frame from base 1. From a lookup of the germline V gene, CDR1 and CDR2 are SGHTA and FQGNSA. V was cut back by 1 base and J by 8 bases, leaving a gap of 14 bases between them. TCRdb names Illumina HiSeq 2500 as the instrument used. TCR beta libraries were prepared by quantitative 5'-RACE with molecular barcodes. Per the authors' processing: A new computational method based on a probabilistic model of VDJ rearrangement was used to identify disease-linked TCR variants. TCRdb reprocessing: public reads trimmed at Q25 with fastp, clones called with MiXCR, in-frame beta chains kept. Each CDR3 protein appears once, grouped with its most common genes and DNA. The V and J calls follow TCRdb's processing rather than the paper's. This sample lists 250,000 or so distinct CDR3 sequences; over 15% were detected once. Roughly a third of the sample is held by the ten biggest clonotypes.

The sample taken for sequencing was blood, either unsorted or a sorted T cell fraction (not recorded which). This sequence uses TRBV7-2 and TRBJ1-4; tentative D gene TRBD1, with 5 bases matching. This TCR derives from a male donor with ankylosing spondylitis or in good health (not recorded which). The CDR3 region has the sequence CASSLESLEGEKLFF. The DNA is as follows: TGTGCCAGCAGCTTAGAATCCCTCGAGGGGGAAAAACTGTTTTTT.